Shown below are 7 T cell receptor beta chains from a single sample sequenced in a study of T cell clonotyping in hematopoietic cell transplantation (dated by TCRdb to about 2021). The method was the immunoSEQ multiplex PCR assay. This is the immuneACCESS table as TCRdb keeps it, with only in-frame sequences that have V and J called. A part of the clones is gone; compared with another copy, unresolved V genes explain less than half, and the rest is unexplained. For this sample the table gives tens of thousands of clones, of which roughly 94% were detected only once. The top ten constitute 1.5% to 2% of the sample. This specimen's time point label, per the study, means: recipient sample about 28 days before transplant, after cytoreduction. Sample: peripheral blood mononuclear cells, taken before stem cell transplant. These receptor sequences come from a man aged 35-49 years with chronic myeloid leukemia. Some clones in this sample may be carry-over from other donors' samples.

The CDR3 is CASSLSTQVLSYTF. CDR3 nucleotide sequence: TGTGCCAGCAGCTTAAGTACCCAGGTCTTATCCTACACCTTC. The J gene is TRBJ1-2, the V gene TRBV11-2; D unresolved. CDR3 length: 14 residues. The germline V and J ends were trimmed by 2 bases and 10 bases, with 17 bases remaining between them. The germline CDR1 and CDR2 sequences are SGHAT and FQNNGV.

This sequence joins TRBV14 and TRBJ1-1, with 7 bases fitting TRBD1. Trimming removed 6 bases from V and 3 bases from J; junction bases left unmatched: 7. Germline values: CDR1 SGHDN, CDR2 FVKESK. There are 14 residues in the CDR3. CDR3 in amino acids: CASRRQGLDTEAFF. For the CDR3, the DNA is TGTGCCAGCAGACGACAGGGTTTGGACACTGAAGCTTTCTTT.

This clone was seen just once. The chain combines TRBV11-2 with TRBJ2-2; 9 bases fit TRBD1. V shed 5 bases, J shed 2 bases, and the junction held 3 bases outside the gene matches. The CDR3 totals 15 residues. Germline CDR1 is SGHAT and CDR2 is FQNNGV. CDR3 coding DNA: TGTGCCAGCAGCAAGGACAGGGGTAACACCGGGGAGCTGTTTTTT. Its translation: CASSKDRGNTGELFF.

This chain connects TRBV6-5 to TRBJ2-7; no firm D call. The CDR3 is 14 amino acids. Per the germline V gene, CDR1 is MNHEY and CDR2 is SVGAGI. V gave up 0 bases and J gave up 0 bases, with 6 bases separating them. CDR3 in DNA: TGTGCCAGCAGTTACTCGAGTCCCTCCTACGAGCAGTACTTC. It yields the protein CASSYSSPSYEQYF.

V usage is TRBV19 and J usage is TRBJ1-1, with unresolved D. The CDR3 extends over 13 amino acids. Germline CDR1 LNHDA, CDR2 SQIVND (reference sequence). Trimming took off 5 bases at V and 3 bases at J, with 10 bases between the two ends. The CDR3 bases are TGTGCCAGTAGTCACCAGGAGCACACTGAAGCTTTCTTT. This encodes CASSHQEHTEAFF.

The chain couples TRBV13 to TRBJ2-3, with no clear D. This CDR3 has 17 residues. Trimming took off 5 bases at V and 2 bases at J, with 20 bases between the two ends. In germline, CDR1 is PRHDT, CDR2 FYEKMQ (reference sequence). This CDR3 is CASSPSLERLNTDTQYF. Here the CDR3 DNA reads TGTGCCAGCAGCCCCTCTTTGGAACGTTTAAACACAGATACGCAGTATTTT.

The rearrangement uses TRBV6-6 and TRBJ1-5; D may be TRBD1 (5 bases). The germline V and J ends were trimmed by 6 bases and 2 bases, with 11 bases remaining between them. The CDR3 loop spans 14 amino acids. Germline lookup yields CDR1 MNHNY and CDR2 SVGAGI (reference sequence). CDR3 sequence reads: CASSLRDGNQPQHF. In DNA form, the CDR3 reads TGTGCCAGCAGCCTCAGGGACGGCAATCAGCCCCAGCATTTT.